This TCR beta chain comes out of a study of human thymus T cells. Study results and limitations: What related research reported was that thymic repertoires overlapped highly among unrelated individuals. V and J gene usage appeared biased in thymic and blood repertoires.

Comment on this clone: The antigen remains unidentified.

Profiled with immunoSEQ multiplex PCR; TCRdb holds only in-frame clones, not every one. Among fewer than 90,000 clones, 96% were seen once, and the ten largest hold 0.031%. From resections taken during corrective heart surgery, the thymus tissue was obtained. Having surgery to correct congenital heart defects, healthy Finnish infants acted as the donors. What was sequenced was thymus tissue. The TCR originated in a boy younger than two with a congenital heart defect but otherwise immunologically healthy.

The CDR3 sequence: CATNHNKGQSLAGYTF. Here the CDR3 DNA reads TGTGCCACTAACCACAACAAGGGCCAGAGCCTTGCGGGCTACACCTTC. The chain combines TRBV10-3 with TRBJ1-2; D is uncertain. The CDR3 consists of 16 residues. Trimming pared 10 bases from V and 8 bases from J, leaving 29 bases between. The germline V gene encodes CDR1 ENHRY and CDR2 SYGVKD.